The rows below give T cell receptor beta chains drawn from one sample of a study of immune heterogeneity within non-small cell lung tumors. TCRdb analysed the multiplex PCR reads with MiXCR anew, one entry per CDR3 protein. The repertoire has thousands of distinct CDR3 sequences, 22% of them found once; the top ten carry around 16%. The sample was lung tumor tissue. The receptors were gathered from a man between 60 and 70 years old with non-small cell lung cancer. CDR3s include the opening cysteine and the closing phenylalanine or tryptophan. D genes are given only for firm matches. For some rows the clone size is stated as once, few or many, or as a class when expanded; others skip it.

d_call j_call clone_size v_call cdr3_nt cdr3_aa
TRBD2 TRBJ2-3 medium-sized TRBV2 TGTGCCAGCAGCCTTGGGACTAGCGGTTCGGGCACAGATACGCAGTATTTT CASSLGTSGSGTDTQYF
TRBD2 TRBJ2-7 . TRBV27 TGTGCCAGCAGTTCCCCCGAGCGGGAGGAAGAGCAGTACTTC CASSSPEREEEQYF
TRBD2 TRBJ2-1 many TRBV29-1 TGCAGCGGGGCTAGCGGGGTCTCCTACAATGAGCAGTTCTTC CSGASGVSYNEQFF
TRBD2 TRBJ2-2 medium-sized TRBV7-8 TGTGCCAGCAGCTTAGTTGGCGGGAGTTACTCCGGGGAGCTGTTTTTT CASSLVGGSYSGELFF
. TRBJ2-7 medium-sized TRBV5-6 TGTGCCAGCAGCTTGACGGGGACGCCCTACGAGCAGTACTTC CASSLTGTPYEQYF
TRBD1 TRBJ2-7 large TRBV6-1 TGTGCCAGCAGTTATCGGGACAGGTTAGTTGAGCAGTACTTC CASSYRDRLVEQYF
TRBD1 TRBJ2-5 few TRBV7-9 TGTGCCAGCAGCGTTGGACAGGGGGAGACCCAGTACTTC CASSVGQGETQYF
. TRBJ2-3 medium-sized TRBV6-1 TGTGCCAGCCTCAGAGGGACAACAGGCACAGATACGCAGTATTTT CASLRGTTGTDTQYF
. TRBJ1-6 medium-sized TRBV24-1 TGTGCCACCTCGAGAAGCGGGAATTCACCCCTCCACTTT CATSRSGNSPLHF
. TRBJ2-1 . TRBV7-7 TGTGCTAGCAGCTTAAGTCCCCAGTACAATGAGCAGTTCTTC CASSLSPQYNEQFF
TRBD1 TRBJ2-7 medium-sized TRBV6-2/TRBV6-3 TGTGCCAGCAGTACGGACAGGTACGAGCAGTACTTC CASSTDRYEQYF
TRBD1 TRBJ1-5 medium-sized TRBV6-1 TGTGCCAGCACCACCGGGACAGCCAGCAATCAGCCCCAGCATTTT CASTTGTASNQPQHF
. TRBJ2-7 medium-sized TRBV5-6 TGTGCCAGCAGCCCACGAACAGCGTACGTCTGGTACTTC CASSPRTAYVWYF
TRBD2 TRBJ2-4 many TRBV28 TGTGCCAGCAGTTCCGTCGGACTAGCGGCCAAAAACATTCAGTACTTC CASSSVGLAAKNIQYF
. TRBJ2-2 medium-sized TRBV27 TGTGCCAGCAGTTTAAGGGCCGACAGCGCGAACACCGGGGAGCTGTTTTTT CASSLRADSANTGELFF
TRBD2 TRBJ2-2 . TRBV19 TGTGCCGGTAGTATCCCCCTAGCGGGAGTCATCGGAGAGCTGTTTTTT CAGSIPLAGVIGELFF
. TRBJ2-7 medium-sized TRBV7-2 TGTGCCAGCAGCTTAGCCTCGGCTAGCGAGCAGTACTTC CASSLASASEQYF
. TRBJ2-2 medium-sized TRBV24-1 TGTGCCACCAGTGATTACCGACAGACCGGGGAGCTGTTTTTT CATSDYRQTGELFF
. TRBJ2-1 many TRBV11-1 TGTGCCAGCAGCTTAGTAACGGGCAGTCGACACAATGAGCAGTTCTTC CASSLVTGSRHNEQFF
. TRBJ1-5 medium-sized TRBV28 TGTGCCAGCAGCCGAATCGGGGCAATCAATCAGCCCCAGCATTTT CASSRIGAINQPQHF
. TRBJ1-3 . TRBV4-1 TGCGCCAGCAGCCAAGAAGGCAGGGCTCGCGGAAACCCCGTATATTTT CASSQEGRARGNPVYF
. TRBJ2-7 medium-sized TRBV11-2 TGTGCCAGCAGCTTAGATATCGAGCAGTACTTC CASSLDIEQYF
. TRBJ2-7 . TRBV6-4 TGTGCCAGCAGTGAGTCGCGGGACTTACTCGGCTCGGGACCCAACTACGAGCAGTACTTC CASSESRDLLGSGPNYEQYF
TRBD2 TRBJ2-1 medium-sized TRBV29-1 TGCAGCGTCAGAGGCGGGAGGAGCTATGAGCAGTTCTTC CSVRGGRSYEQFF
. TRBJ2-7 . TRBV30 TGCCTGGAGTGTACGACCCTGCATTGGGTCGAGCAGTACTTC CLECTTLHWVEQYF
. TRBJ2-5 many TRBV15 TGTGCCACCAGCGTAGAGGGAGGAGAGACCCAGTACTTC CATSVEGGETQYF
. TRBJ2-2 many TRBV6-1 TGTGCCAGCAGTGGCATGCGGGCCGGGGAGCTGTTTTTT CASSGMRAGELFF
. TRBJ1-3 many TRBV3-1 TGTGCCAGCAGCCAAGAGTACCCGAAGAACTCTGGAAACACCATATATTTT CASSQEYPKNSGNTIYF
. TRBJ2-3 medium-sized TRBV19 TGTGCCAGTAACCGAGGAGGGGCAGGTGAAGGGGATACGCAGTATTTT CASNRGGAGEGDTQYF
TRBD1 TRBJ2-5 . TRBV25-1 TGTGCCAGCAGAACAGGGGTACGAGAGACCCAGTACTTC CASRTGVRETQYF
. TRBJ2-1 many TRBV28 TGTGCCAGCAGTTTGGTCTCCAATGAGCAGTTCTTC CASSLVSNEQFF
. TRBJ2-7 medium-sized TRBV27 TGTGCCAGCAGTTTACGGAGAGAGCAGTACTTC CASSLRREQYF
. TRBJ1-5 medium-sized TRBV12-5 TGTGCTAGTGGTTCGGGACAAAATCAGCCCCAGCATTTT CASGSGQNQPQHF
TRBD1 TRBJ2-6 medium-sized TRBV19 TGTGCCAGTAGCCGAGGGGGCCCGACCCGTTTCTCTGGGGCCAACGTCCTGACTTTC CASSRGGPTRFSGANVLTF
. TRBJ1-6 medium-sized TRBV28 TGTGCCAGCGTTGAAAGCTCCTATAATTCACCCCTCCACTTT CASVESSYNSPLHF
. TRBJ2-7 medium-sized TRBV7-6 TGTGCCAGCAGCTCAAGTGGGACAATCGGTGAGCAGTACTTC CASSSSGTIGEQYF
. TRBJ2-2 medium-sized TRBV29-1 TGCAGCGTCGGGTCTAACACCGGGGAGCTGTTTTTT CSVGSNTGELFF
. TRBJ1-2 large TRBV4-1 TGCGCCAGCAGCCAGACGGGACGGGAATCTTATGGCTACACCTTC CASSQTGRESYGYTF
. TRBJ2-7 medium-sized TRBV2 TGTGCCAGCAGTGATCCTGGGGTTAAAAAGCGGACCTACGAGCAGTACTTC CASSDPGVKKRTYEQYF
TRBD2 TRBJ2-3 . TRBV9 TGTGACAGCAGCGCGCGTACTAGCGCTAAATCTAACACAGATACGCAGTATTTT CDSSARTSAKSNTDTQYF
. TRBJ1-2 many TRBV20-1 TGCAGTTTGGGGGGGGGGACCGAATACTATGGCTACACCTTC CSLGGGTEYYGYTF
TRBD1 TRBJ1-3 medium-sized TRBV5-1 TGCGCCAGCGGGACAGGGGTGAGCTCTGGAAACACCATATATTTT CASGTGVSSGNTIYF
. TRBJ1-6 . TRBV4-2 TGTTCCAGCAGCCTTAAACAAGATAATTCACCCCTCCACTTT CSSSLKQDNSPLHF
. TRBJ2-7 medium-sized TRBV18 TGTGCCAGCTCCGCAAGGGGGTACTCCTACGAGCAGTACTTC CASSARGYSYEQYF
TRBD1 TRBJ2-5 . TRBV7-2 TGTGCCAGCAGGCGGATTTTGGTGACAGGGGATTCGGAGACCCAGTACTTC CASRRILVTGDSETQYF
. TRBJ1-5 . TRBV19 TGTGCCATTAGTTCTCCGGAGAAAAAATATAGCAATCAGCCCCAGCATTTT CAISSPEKKYSNQPQHF
. TRBJ1-5 medium-sized TRBV20-1 TGCAGTGCTGCCAGGTGGAGCAATCAGCCCCAGCATTTT CSAARWSNQPQHF
TRBD1 TRBJ1-1 medium-sized TRBV30 TGTGCCTGGAGTGTGGGGGGGACAGGGGGATTTCGTGAAGCTTTCTTT CAWSVGGTGGFREAFF
. TRBJ1-2 medium-sized TRBV3-1 TGTGCCAGCAGCCAAGATCCGGGACCCTACAACTATGGCTACACCTTC CASSQDPGPYNYGYTF
. TRBJ1-4 medium-sized TRBV6-1 TGTGCCAGCACACGGGGTAGCGAAAAACTGTTTTTT CASTRGSEKLFF
. TRBJ1-6 . TRBV19 TGTGCCAATAGCATGGGTTCTTCAAATTCACCCCTCCACTTT CANSMGSSNSPLHF
. TRBJ2-3 many TRBV27 TGTGCCAGCAGGTCCGCCGGGGCAGATACGCAGTATTTT CASRSAGADTQYF
. TRBJ2-7 medium-sized TRBV12-3/TRBV12-4 TGTGCCAGCAGTTTCGACAGGTCCTACGAGCAGTACTTC CASSFDRSYEQYF
. TRBJ2-1 medium-sized TRBV5-1 TGCGCCAGCAGCCCTTCGAGGGCGGGACCCTACAATGAGCAGTTCTTC CASSPSRAGPYNEQFF
. TRBJ1-1 many TRBV6-1 TGTGCCAGCAGAAAATTGAGGGAAGCTTTCTTT CASRKLREAFF
. TRBJ2-7 . TRBV20-1 TGCAGTGCTGTGCGGGGCGATCATAAATACGAGCAGTACTTC CSAVRGDHKYEQYF
. TRBJ2-2 medium-sized TRBV6-6 TGTGCCAGCAGTTACTCGTTGTCCACCGGGGAGCTGTTTTTT CASSYSLSTGELFF
TRBD2 TRBJ2-4 many TRBV20-1 TGCAGTGCTAGCCGGGAGGGGACCTTACTAAACATTCAGTACTTC CSASREGTLLNIQYF